Below, one TCR beta chain is given with its context. Its antigen has not been determined. Base-call qualities are not available, and no considerably larger clone is one nucleotide away. The CDR1 and CDR2 encoded by the germline V gene are MNHEY and SVGAGI. Germline trimming: 2 bases from V, 0 bases from J; junction bases outside gene matches: 4. The CDR3 contains 15 residues, cysteine and phenylalanine counted. The retained sequence is limited to the CDR3, 45 bases, with the frame set at the first base. The donors were healthy, HIV-negative adults who had no recently reported acute infections or vaccinations. Only Caucasian adults living in Nashville, Tennessee, USA were represented among the donors. Magnetic negative selection was used to enrich CD4+ T cells, after which naive cells were positively selected on CD45RA and the negative fraction became the memory subset. Blood was collected by leukapheresis, and PBMCs were isolated by Ficoll-Histopaque density gradient centrifugation and then cryopreserved in liquid nitrogen vapor phase. Analytical flow cytometry was used to check the purity and quantity of each magnetically sorted T cell population. Each sorted fraction had its genomic DNA isolated and then quantified by UV absorbance on a Nanodrop 2000c.

These data come from a study of shared clonotypes between healthy human individuals (dated by TCRdb to 2018 to 2020). About the study as a whole: A couple of women and three men aged 18 to 49 years were included in the cohort. Libraries were prepared and TCR repertoires were sequenced by different laboratories using diverse techniques, in order to increase sequencing depth and limit assay-specific biases. Blood TCR repertoires of roughly five healthy adults were deeply sequenced to estimate repertoire size and the extent of clonotype sharing between individuals. Per donor, leukapheresis produced somewhere between about 0.94 and 9 billion PBMCs. Per donor, three plates each were used for CD4 naive and CD4 memory, two for CD8 naive, and one for CD8 memory. General conclusions and limits of the study: Estimated clonotype richness was generally larger for naive than for memory subsets. Based on pairwise subsampling, the degree of clonotype sharing among donors was expected to be affected by sequencing depth. Incomplete sequencing was indicated by rarefaction of sorted-subset datasets, despite the large sequencing depth. Across four donors, roughly 5.4% of naive CD4, around 3.5% of naive CD8, 2% to 2.5% of memory CD4, and over 0.35% of memory CD8 clonotypes were shared. Higher generation probabilities were observed for clonotypes shared by all four sorted-subset donors than for non-shared clonotypes. Because the study included a small number of donors, the genetic and exposure-history diversity represented was limited. Sampling was limited to blood, and TCR repertoires in tissue likely differ from TCR repertoires in blood.

TCR CDR3 regions were amplified from genomic DNA by multiplex PCR using the deep immunoSEQ assay. Extracted genomic DNA from each cell subset was spread evenly across all wells of several immunoSEQ 96-well plates, with each plate serving as a replicate. Each replicate PCR for sorted subsets received around 0.2 ug genomic DNA, equal to about 29,000 T cell genomes. Purified libraries were quantified with a Qubit 3.0 fluorometer, sized on a Bioanalyzer 2100, and re-quantified with the KAPA Library Quantification kit. A separate single-read 150-cycle Illumina NextSeq 550 flow cell was used to sequence each immunoSEQ 96-well plate. Processing in the source paper ran as follows. Because the immunoSEQ output included only junctional sequences and no quality scores, the filtering could not be the same as the filtering used for full-length reads. Sequences were annotated with PyIR, a Python wrapper for IgBLAST v1.9, using IMGT germline references to assign V/J genes and CDR3. Reads were removed for weak V/J assignments (E-value above 1e-6), missing CDR3, stop codons, out-of-frame junctions, or ambiguous translated residues. V3J clonotypes were defined by identical inferred V gene, J gene, and CDR3 amino acid sequence. The percentage overlap between two repertoires was calculated by dividing the number of shared unique clonotypes by the size of the smaller repertoire. RTK rarefaction, the Chao1 estimator, and Recon v2.1 estimates of unobserved clonotypes were used to assess repertoire richness. OLGA was used to compute generation probabilities for all TCRbeta clonotypes that the gDNA method yielded from a handful of donors. TCRdb's version of the immuneACCESS table is confined to in-frame rearrangements and falls short of the full clone set. An unresolved V gene accounts for under half of the shortfall where checked; the remainder is of unknown origin. Clone size and V and J calls were adopted from that table, with D and trimming inferred from the DNA. The sample profile shows some 2,000,000 clones; 95% of them were found once. 0.1% to 0.15% of the sample is held by the ten biggest clonotypes.

The sequence links TRBV6-5 to TRBJ2-7; 7 bases in the middle match TRBD1. Material: naive CD4+ T cells sorted from blood. The sample's cell subset or site, from its label and the paper: CD45RA+ positively selected. This TCR was recovered from a man aged 18 to 29 in good health. The sequenced DNA is TGTGCCAGCAGTTACGGACAGGCCCTCTCCTACGAGCAGTACTTC. It encodes CASSYGQALSYEQYF.